The 18 T cell receptor beta chains below were found in one sample sequenced in a study of blood T cell repertoires in COVID-19. TCRdb's copy holds only in-frame clones and misses some; the assay was immunoSEQ multiplex PCR. The table lists about 230,000 clones, 81% of them singletons. Sequenced sample: peripheral blood. These receptors came from a woman aged 80 or over with acute or convalescent COVID-19.

This clone was recorded once. The chain is built from TRBV27 and TRBJ1-1; D is unclear. Germline V CDR1 and CDR2: MNHEY, SMNVEV (reference sequence). This CDR3 has 14 amino acids. V was pared by 5 bases and J by 6 bases, with 16 bases between. DNA for the CDR3: TGTGCCAGCAGTCGAGAGCTAGGGAGTGCTGAAGCTTTCTTT. Residues: CASSRELGSAEAFF.

This clone occurred once. The rearrangement links TRBV18 to TRBJ1-2; no clear D. The CDR3 is made up of 13 amino acids. The V and J ends lost 6 bases and 2 bases respectively, with 10 bases between them. Germline CDR1 KGHSH, CDR2 LQKENI. The CDR3: CASSVEENYGYTF. The CDR3, as DNA: TGTGCCAGCTCCGTCGAGGAGAACTATGGCTACACCTTC.

V is TRBV10-2 and J is TRBJ1-6; the D is unclear. Trimming shortened V by 8 bases and J by 5 bases, and 13 bases separated the two germline ends. Germline values: CDR1 WSHSY, CDR2 SAAADI. The CDR3 spans 14 residues. The CDR3 region has the DNA TGCGCCAGCTTCCCGGGAAGAGATAATTCACCCCTCCACTTT. Its translation: CASFPGRDNSPLHF.

The chain employs TRBV6-5 and TRBJ1-2; D might be TRBD1 (6 bases). Germline loops: CDR1 MNHEY, CDR2 SVGAGI. V shed 0 bases and J shed 2 bases, with 7 bases lying between them. This CDR3 is built from 14 residues. CDR3 amino acids: CASSYSGTNYGYTF. The CDR3 bases are TGTGCCAGCAGTTACTCCGGGACAAACTATGGCTACACCTTC.

Only a few counts were recorded for this clone. V and J are TRBV11-3 and TRBJ2-1, with TRBD1 matching 8 bases. The CDR3 is 14 amino acids. Germline lookup yields CDR1 SGHNT and CDR2 YENEEA. V was pared by 5 bases and J by 8 bases, with 8 bases of the junction left unmatched. The chain's CDR3 is CASSLGQAPDEQFF. The CDR3 DNA follows: TGTGCCAGCAGCCTGGGACAGGCACCCGATGAGCAGTTCTTC.

In regard to this clone: Different DNA sequences within this sample yield the same CDR3. The chain recombines TRBV19 with TRBJ1-3; 8 nucleotides align to TRBD1. Germline-derived CDR1 and CDR2 are LNHDA and SQIVND (reference sequence). This CDR3 is built from 15 residues. The V and J ends lost 6 bases and 0 bases, in that order; junction bases with no gene match: 4. The CDR3 reads CASSKTGDSGNTIYF. CDR3 DNA: TGTGCCAGTAGCAAGACAGGGGACTCTGGAAACACCATATATTTT.

The chain couples TRBV29-1 to TRBJ1-3; D is uncertain. CDR1 is SQVTM and CDR2 is ANQGSEA in the germline V gene. This CDR3 is 13 amino acids long. V was pared by 4 bases and J by 0 bases, with 7 bases between. The CDR3 nucleotides are TGCAGCGTTGCTCAGGACTCTGGAAACACCATATATTTT. Amino acids: CSVAQDSGNTIYF.

V gene TRBV2 combines with J gene TRBJ2-7, with a weak D call TRBD2 (7 bases). Germline CDR1 SNHLY, CDR2 FYNNEI. The CDR3 runs to 13 residues. V gave up 8 bases and J gave up 0 bases, with 11 bases separating them. The CDR3 DNA is TGTGCCAGCTGCGGGGGCCTCTCCTACGAGCAGTACTTC. Protein: CASCGGLSYEQYF. Full variable domain (rest looked up from reference TRBV2 and TRBJ2-7): EPEVTQTPSHQVTQMGQEVILRCVPISNHLYFYWYRQILGQKVEFLVSFYNNEISEKSEIFDDQFSVERPDGSNFTLKIRSTKLEDSAMYFCASCGGLSYEQYFGPGTRLTVT.

The chain uses TRBV5-6 and TRBJ2-7, with 9 nucleotides matching TRBD1. CDR1 is SGHDT, CDR2 YYEEEE, per germline. V lost 0 bases to trimming and J lost 1 base; unmatched junction nucleotides: 5. The CDR3 consists of 16 residues. This CDR3 reads CASSLEPGQGSYEQYF. CDR3 nucleotides: TGTGCCAGCAGCTTGGAACCGGGACAGGGATCCTACGAGCAGTACTTC.

The chain uses TRBV10-1 and TRBJ2-3; D might be TRBD2 (6 bases). Trimming pared 5 bases from V and 6 bases from J, leaving 18 bases between. CDR3 size: 15 residues. Germline V lookup: CDR1 WNHNN, CDR2 SYGVQD (reference sequence). CDR3 sequence reads: CASSPSGSLRDTQYF. The CDR3 nucleotides read TGCGCCAGCAGTCCGAGCGGGTCCCTCCGGGATACGCAGTATTTT.

The chain links TRBV4-2 to TRBJ2-3; possibly TRBD2 for D (5 bases). Germline lookup yields CDR1 LGHNA and CDR2 YNFKEQ. The V end was cut by 0 bases, the J end by 1 base, with 14 bases between. The CDR3 has 17 residues. The CDR3 bases are TGTGCCAGCAGCCAAGATCTGACTAATCGGGGCACAGATACGCAGTATTTT. Its translation: CASSQDLTNRGTDTQYF.

The chain couples TRBV27 to TRBJ1-2, with TRBD1 matching 7 bases. CDR3 length equals 13 residues. V shed 6 bases and J 7 bases; nucleotides not matched to a gene: 8. Germline-derived CDR1 and CDR2 are MNHEY and SMNVEV (reference sequence). CDR3 amino acids: CASRSTGAGGYTF. The CDR3 nucleotides read TGTGCCAGCAGATCTACAGGGGCGGGTGGCTACACCTTC.

This clone was recorded only once. This chain joins TRBV11-2 and TRBJ1-2, with D perhaps matching TRBD1 (6 bases). The CDR3 sequence is 15 residues long. The V gene's germline CDR1 is SGHAT and CDR2 FQNNGV. Trimming shortened V by 0 bases and J by 7 bases, and 15 bases separated the two germline ends. The DNA of the CDR3 is TGTGCCAGCAGCTTAGACCCCACAGGGCTTGGTGGCTACACCTTC. Protein product: CASSLDPTGLGGYTF.

The chain combines TRBV5-1 with TRBJ2-7; 8 nucleotides align to TRBD1. The germline V gene encodes CDR1 SGHRS and CDR2 YFSETQ. The CDR3 length is 15 residues. V shed 4 bases and J 5 bases; nucleotides not matched to a gene: 11. CDR3 region: CASSDPSGGYHEQYF. CDR3 coding DNA: TGCGCCAGCAGCGACCCCTCAGGGGGCTACCACGAGCAGTACTTC.

J is TRBJ2-7 and V is TRBV15; the D is unclear. CDR1 and CDR2 from the germline V gene are LNHNV and YYDKDF (reference sequence). V gave up 0 bases and J gave up 3 bases, with 3 bases separating them. This CDR3 spans 12 amino acids. CDR3 nucleotides: TGTGCCACCAGCAGAGATTACTACGAGCAGTACTTC. This gives the protein CATSRDYYEQYF.

V and J are TRBV4-2 and TRBJ2-3, with TRBD2 identical over 15 bases. V gave up 0 bases and J gave up 7 bases; unmatched junction bases: 11. Germline-derived CDR1 and CDR2 are LGHNA and YNFKEQ. The CDR3 is 19 amino acids. The CDR3, as DNA: TGTGCCAGCAGCCAAGATTGGCCCTCAGGACTAGCGGGGGGGAATACGCAGTATTTT. This sequence encodes CASSQDWPSGLAGGNTQYF.

This sequence joins TRBV6-6 and TRBJ1-2; TRBD1 agrees at 11 bases. Per germline, CDR1 MNHNY and CDR2 SVGAGI (reference sequence). V trimming: 2 bases; J trimming: 4 bases; junction bases outside the gene matches: 3. The CDR3 length is 15 residues. This CDR3 is CASSYGTGGSYGYTF. CDR3 in DNA: TGTGCCAGCAGTTACGGGACAGGGGGATCCTATGGCTACACCTTC.

This clone occurred a few times. The V gene is TRBV6-5, the J gene TRBJ1-2; tentatively, D is TRBD1 (6 bases). The V and J ends lost 10 bases and 3 bases respectively, with 15 bases between them. The CDR3 extends over 13 amino acids. Germline CDR1 is MNHEY and CDR2 is SVGAGI. CDR3 DNA: TGTGCCACTAAGTGGAACAGGGACTATGGCTACACCTTC. It is translated as CATKWNRDYGYTF.